The 2 T cell receptor beta chains given below trace back to one sample, sequenced in a study of blood T cell repertoires in COVID-19. The protocol was immunoSEQ multiplex PCR, while the TCRdb copy is restricted to in-frame clones and leaves out a portion. This sample has tens of thousands of clones, with around 84% found just once. The sequencing input was peripheral blood. The receptors stem from a man between 50 and 59 years old with acute or convalescent COVID-19.

The gene calls are TRBV7-3 and TRBJ1-2, with TRBD1 as a possible D gene (6 bases). The CDR3 runs to 15 residues. Per the germline V gene, CDR1 is SGHTA and CDR2 is FQGTGA. V gave up 5 bases and J gave up 0 bases, with 13 bases separating them. For the CDR3, the DNA is TGTGCCAGCAGCCTTACAGGGAGAACTAACTATGGCTACACCTTC. Its translation: CASSLTGRTNYGYTF.

The chain carries TRBV3-1 (or the pseudogene TRBV3-2) and TRBJ1-5, with no clear D. The length of the CDR3 is 14 residues. Trimming pared 4 bases from V and 2 bases from J, leaving 9 bases between. Germline assignment: CDR1 LGHDT and CDR2 YNNKEL (reference sequence). As DNA, the CDR3 is TGTGCCAGCAGCCCCCCCGGGGGCAATCAGCCCCAGCATTTT. Protein: CASSPPGGNQPQHF.